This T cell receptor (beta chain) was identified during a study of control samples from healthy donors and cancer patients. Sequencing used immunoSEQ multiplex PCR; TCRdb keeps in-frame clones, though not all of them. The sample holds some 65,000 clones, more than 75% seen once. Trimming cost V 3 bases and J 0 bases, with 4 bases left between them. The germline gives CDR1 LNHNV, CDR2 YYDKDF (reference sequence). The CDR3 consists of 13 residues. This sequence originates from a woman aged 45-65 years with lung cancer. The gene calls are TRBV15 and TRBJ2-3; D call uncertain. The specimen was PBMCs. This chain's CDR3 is CATSRDSTDTQYF. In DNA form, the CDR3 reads TGTGCCACCAGCAGGGACAGCACAGATACGCAGTATTTT.